This T cell receptor beta chain was identified during a study of cytomegalovirus exposure and HLA in healthy donors. Findings of the study overall: Cytomegalovirus status, reportedly, was diagnosed with high specificity and sensitivity by the classifier. Many donors shared some public TCRs, even though most TCR sequences were rare. In a later analysis, most CMV-associated TCR beta chains appeared HLA-restricted.

Germline-derived CDR1 and CDR2 are SGHRS and YFSETQ. This CDR3 comprises 15 residues. The V segment lost 0 bases and the J segment 6 bases; nucleotides outside the gene matches: 3. Primers: 60 Vbeta forward and 13 Jbeta reverse. Some clones are missing from TCRdb's copy, which holds only in-frame ones; the method was immunoSEQ multiplex PCR. The profile shows about 180,000 clones, around 73% of them singletons. This clone came up a few times. Antigen specificity is unknown. The source material was PBMCs. The source of this sequence is a man aged 55 to 70 in good health and CMV-seronegative. The V and J genes are TRBV5-1 and TRBJ1-6; 7 positions match TRBD1. The CDR3 loop reads CASSLATGANSPLHF. In DNA, the CDR3 is TGCGCCAGCAGCTTGGCCACAGGGGCTAATTCACCCCTCCACTTT. The whole variable domain, remainder taken from reference TRBV5-1 and TRBJ1-6, is KAGVTQTPRYLIKTRGQQVTLSCSPISGHRSVSWYQQTPGQGLQFLFEYFSETQRNKGNFPGRFSGRQFSNSRSEMNVSTLELGDSALYLCASSLATGANSPLHFGNGTRLTVT.